Shown below are 20 T cell receptor beta chains from a single sample sequenced in a study of neurological immune-mediated disorders. Sample time point: technical triplicate 3. Via MiXCR, TCRdb re-called the 5' RACE reads, giving one row per CDR3 protein. The table shows about 44,000 distinct CDR3 sequences, with roughly 21% occurring only once. Sequenced input: PBMCs. These receptors came from a man between 60 and 75 years old with HTLV-1-associated myelopathy (HAM/TSP).

The J gene is TRBJ2-1, the V gene TRBV24-1; 7 bases align to TRBD1. The CDR3 runs to 16 residues. J lost 8 bases, V lost 4 bases, and 13 bases had no gene match. Germline V gene lookup returns CDR1 KGHDR and CDR2 SFDVKD. The CDR3 sequence is CATSDRDRAMEYEQFF. CDR3 coding DNA: TGTGCCACCAGTGACCGGGACAGAGCCATGGAGTATGAGCAGTTCTTC.

This sequence joins TRBV5-1 and TRBJ2-7; 8 bases line up with TRBD2. CDR1 and CDR2 from the germline V gene are SGHRS and YFSETQ. The V segment lost 4 bases and the J segment 9 bases; nucleotides outside the gene matches: 6. This CDR3 has 12 amino acids. The CDR3 protein is CASSQKRERQYF. CDR3 bases: TGCGCCAGCAGCCAGAAGCGGGAGAGGCAGTACTTC.

This clonotype occurred many times. The chain links TRBV20-1 to TRBJ1-2; tentative D call: TRBD1 (6 bases). The ends were cut back, 3 bases at V and 3 bases at J, with 14 bases in the middle. The germline gives CDR1 DFQATT, CDR2 SNEGSKA (reference sequence). CDR3 length: 14 amino acids. CDR3 amino acids: CSARGATVDYGYTF. The CDR3 DNA follows: TGCAGTGCTAGGGGGGCCACTGTCGACTATGGCTACACCTTC.

This clonotype was recorded at least ten times. V and J are TRBV5-1 and TRBJ2-7; a possible D gene is TRBD1 (5 bases). The CDR3 contains 15 residues. Trimming took 1 base from V and 5 from J, leaving 16 bases between them. Per the germline V gene, CDR1 is SGHRS and CDR2 is YFSETQ. In DNA form, the CDR3 reads TGCGCCAGCAGCTTGAGTCCAGGGAATGTCAACGAGCAGTACTTC. Protein sequence: CASSLSPGNVNEQYF.

This clonotype occurred many times. This sequence joins TRBV28 and TRBJ2-7, with TRBD1 matching over 9 bases. The CDR3 has 16 residues. With V trimmed by 5 bases and J by 1 base, 9 bases remained unmatched. Per germline, CDR1 MDHEN and CDR2 SYDVKM. The CDR3 DNA sequence: TGTGCCAGCAGTCCACAGGGGGCCCTTGGGTCCTACGAGCAGTACTTC. It specifies CASSPQGALGSYEQYF. The whole variable domain, remainder taken from reference TRBV28 and TRBJ2-7, is DVKVTQSSRYLVKRTGEKVFLECVQDMDHENMFWYRQDPGLGLRLIYFSYDVKMKEKGDIPEGYSVSREKKERFSLILESASTNQTSMYLCASSPQGALGSYEQYFGPGTRLTVT.

The chain joins TRBV5-1 to TRBJ2-1; D not certain. The CDR3 runs to 11 residues. The germline V and J ends were trimmed by 2 bases and 13 bases, with 10 bases remaining between them. Germline V gives CDR1 SGHRS, CDR2 YFSETQ. The CDR3 loop is CASSLQETQFF. CDR3 DNA: TGCGCCAGCAGCTTACAAGAGACCCAGTTCTTC. The full variable domain, its missing parts supplied by reference TRBV5-1 and TRBJ2-1, is KAGVTQTPRYLIKTRGQQVTLSCSPISGHRSVSWYQQTPGQGLQFLFEYFSETQRNKGNFPGRFSGRQFSNSRSEMNVSTLELGDSALYLCASSLQETQFFGPGTRLTVL.

This clonotype was picked up one time. The gene calls are TRBV29-1 and TRBJ1-1, with D hard to call. The CDR3 is made up of 14 amino acids. V shed 4 bases and J shed 0 bases, with 12 bases lying between them. Germline CDR1 and CDR2: SQVTM and ANQGSEA. DNA of the CDR3: TGCAGCGTTGTGCGGCAGACAATGAACACTGAAGCTTTCTTT. This gives the protein CSVVRQTMNTEAFF. Together with reference TRBV29-1 and TRBJ1-1, the CDR3 gives the full variable domain: SAVISQKPSRDICQRGTSLTIQCQVDSQVTMMFWYRQQPGQSLTLIATANQGSEATYESGFVIDKFPISRPNLTFSTLTVSNMSPEDSSIYLCSVVRQTMNTEAFFGQGTRLTVV.

This clonotype was seen at least ten times. The V and J genes are TRBV15 and TRBJ2-5; D is unresolved. Between the trimmed V and J ends, which lost 0 bases and 5 bases, there was a span of 16 bases. The CDR3 has 16 residues. Germline loops: CDR1 LNHNV, CDR2 YYDKDF (reference sequence). The CDR3 DNA sequence: TGTGCCACCAGCAGAGATCTTGGCGCAGGCAGGGAGACCCAGTACTTC. Protein sequence: CATSRDLGAGRETQYF.

This clonotype was counted at least ten times. The CDR3 bases are TGCGCCAGCAGCTTGGCGGGCTACCGCACAGATACGCAGTATTTT. It yields the protein CASSLAGYRTDTQYF. This chain links TRBV5-1 with TRBJ2-3; no clear D gene. The V gene lost 0 bases and the J gene lost 1 base, with 9 bases spanning the gap. Per the germline V gene, CDR1 is SGHRS and CDR2 is YFSETQ. This CDR3 is 15 amino acids long.

At least ten counts were recorded for this clonotype. The gene calls are TRBV5-1 and TRBJ2-3; the D gene could be TRBD1 or TRBD2 (5 bases each). This CDR3 is built from 15 residues. Germline CDR1 SGHRS, CDR2 YFSETQ. V gave up 8 bases and J gave up 3 bases, with 19 bases separating them. The CDR3 reads CASGSLGERTDTQYF. Here the CDR3 DNA reads TGCGCCAGTGGCTCTTTGGGGGAGAGAACAGATACGCAGTATTTT.

The chain links TRBV20-1 to TRBJ2-3; 8 bases match TRBD2. The CDR3 contains 14 residues. Unmatched junction bases numbered 6, after V lost 4 bases and J lost 3 bases. From germline, CDR1 is DFQATT and CDR2 SNEGSKA (reference sequence). DNA for the CDR3: TGCAGTGCTATTTCGGGAGGGCCGACAGATACGCAGTATTTT. Protein product: CSAISGGPTDTQYF.

This clonotype was counted many times. V usage is TRBV28 and J usage is TRBJ1-3; no clear D. Trimming left V 6 bases short and J 3 bases short, with 12 bases between. The CDR3 totals 14 residues. Germline V gene lookup returns CDR1 MDHEN and CDR2 SYDVKM. The CDR3 reads CASSSPHGGNTIYF. CDR3 sequence (DNA): TGTGCCAGCAGCTCCCCTCATGGTGGAAACACCATATATTTT. The variable domain in full, with the rest retrieved from reference TRBV28 and TRBJ1-3, is DVKVTQSSRYLVKRTGEKVFLECVQDMDHENMFWYRQDPGLGLRLIYFSYDVKMKEKGDIPEGYSVSREKKERFSLILESASTNQTSMYLCASSSPHGGNTIYFGEGSWLTVV.

Here the CDR3 reads CASSIEQGHTGELFF. As DNA, the CDR3 is TGCGCCAGCAGCATAGAGCAGGGCCACACCGGGGAGCTGTTTTTT. This chain uses TRBV5-1 with TRBJ2-2; D might be TRBD1 (5 bases). The CDR3 runs 15 residues. Germline V lookup: CDR1 SGHRS, CDR2 YFSETQ. V was trimmed by 4 bases and J by 3 bases, leaving 13 bases between them.

This clonotype was detected ten times or more. This sequence joins TRBV5-1 and TRBJ1-1, with 9 bases lining up with TRBD1. The junction had 9 bases not matched to a gene; V was cut back by 4 bases and J by 11 bases. CDR3 length: 13 amino acids. CDR1 is SGHRS, CDR2 YFSETQ, per germline. CDR3 sequence reads: CASSLDPGTGAFF. CDR3 DNA sequence: TGCGCCAGCAGCCTAGACCCAGGGACAGGGGCTTTCTTT.

The count of this clonotype is one. This chain links TRBV6-5 with TRBJ2-1, with D maybe TRBD1 (6 bases). This CDR3 region has 14 residues. V lost 4 bases, J lost 6 bases, and 13 bases lay in between. Germline CDR1 reads MNHEY; CDR2 reads SVGAGI. CDR3 amino acids: CASSSPSGVNEQFF. CDR3 sequence (DNA): TGTGCCAGCAGTTCACCGTCAGGGGTCAATGAGCAGTTCTTC.

This clonotype was detected ten times or more. This chain links TRBV5-1 with TRBJ2-5, with D perhaps matching TRBD2 (6 bases). Trimming left V 3 bases short and J 4 bases short, with 19 bases between. The germline gives CDR1 SGHRS, CDR2 YFSETQ. The CDR3 totals 16 residues. The CDR3, as DNA: TGCGCCAGCAGCTCCCACTTTGGAGGGAAGGGAGAGACCCAGTACTTC. It yields the protein CASSSHFGGKGETQYF.

This clonotype showed up many times. The V and J genes are TRBV20-1 and TRBJ2-7; 8 bases line up with TRBD1. The CDR3 loop spans 15 amino acids. V lost 1 base, J lost 0 bases, and 5 bases stayed unmatched. Germline V CDR1 and CDR2: DFQATT, SNEGSKA (reference sequence). The CDR3 nucleotides are TGCAGTGCTAGAGCCGTGGACAGGGCCTCCTACGAGCAGTACTTC. This gives the protein CSARAVDRASYEQYF.

This clonotype showed up many times. The chain links TRBV5-1 to TRBJ1-4; 7 positions agree with TRBD1. V was pared by 3 bases and J by 0 bases, with 2 bases of the junction left unmatched. Germline CDR1 reads SGHRS; CDR2 reads YFSETQ. There are 15 residues in the CDR3. CDR3 sequence: CASSWGTATNEKLFF. The DNA of the CDR3 is TGCGCCAGCAGCTGGGGGACAGCAACTAATGAAAAACTGTTTTTT.

This clonotype appeared many times. The rearrangement uses TRBV24-1 and TRBJ2-3; D not resolved. V lost 4 bases, J lost 4 bases, and 11 bases lay in between. Germline V lookup: CDR1 KGHDR, CDR2 SFDVKD. The length of the CDR3 is 14 residues. CDR3 residues: CATSDPSNPDTQYF. The CDR3 bases are TGTGCCACCAGTGACCCCTCGAATCCAGATACGCAGTATTTT.

The chain combines TRBV7-8 with TRBJ2-2, with a weak D call TRBD2 (5 bases). Trimming left V 5 bases short and J 0 bases short, with 10 bases between. This CDR3 spans 15 amino acids. CDR1 SGHVS and CDR2 FQNEAQ come from the germline V gene. CDR3 in amino acids: CASSPGLTNTGELFF. CDR3 coding DNA: TGTGCCAGCAGCCCCGGACTTACGAACACCGGGGAGCTGTTTTTT.